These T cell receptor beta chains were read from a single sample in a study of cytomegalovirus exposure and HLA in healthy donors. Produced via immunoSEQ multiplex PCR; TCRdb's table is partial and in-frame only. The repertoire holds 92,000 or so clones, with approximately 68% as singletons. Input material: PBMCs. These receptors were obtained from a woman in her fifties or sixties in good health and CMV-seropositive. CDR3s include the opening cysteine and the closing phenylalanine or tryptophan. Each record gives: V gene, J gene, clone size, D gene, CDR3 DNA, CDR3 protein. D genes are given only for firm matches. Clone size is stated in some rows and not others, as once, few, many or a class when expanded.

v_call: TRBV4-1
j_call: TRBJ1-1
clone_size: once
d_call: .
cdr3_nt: TGCGCCAGCAGCCAAGATAGGGGGTTCATAGGAGCTTTCTTT
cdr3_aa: CASSQDRGFIGAFF

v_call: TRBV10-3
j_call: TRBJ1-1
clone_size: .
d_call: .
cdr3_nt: TGTGCCACCCGGACGGGGGAGGGAAACACTGAAGCTTTCTTT
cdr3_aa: CATRTGEGNTEAFF

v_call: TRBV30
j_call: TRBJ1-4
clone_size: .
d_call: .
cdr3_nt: TGTGCCTGGGGAGGCGCAGGGGTAAATGAAAAACTGTTTTTT
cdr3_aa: CAWGGAGVNEKLFF

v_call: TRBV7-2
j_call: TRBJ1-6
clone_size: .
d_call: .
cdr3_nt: TGTGCCAGCCAAATAACTGGTTCACCCCTCCACTTT
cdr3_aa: CASQITGSPLHF

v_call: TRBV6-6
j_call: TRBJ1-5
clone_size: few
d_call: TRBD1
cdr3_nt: TGTGCCAGCAGTTATATTCAGGGGGGCAATCAGCCCCAGCATTTT
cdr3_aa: CASSYIQGGNQPQHF

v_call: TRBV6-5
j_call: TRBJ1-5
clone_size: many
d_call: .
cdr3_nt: TGTGCCAGCAGTCCGGGACACTTCAATCAGCCCCAGCATTTT
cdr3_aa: CASSPGHFNQPQHF

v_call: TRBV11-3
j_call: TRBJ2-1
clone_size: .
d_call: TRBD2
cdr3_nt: TGTGCCAGCAGCCCGGGGGGGTACAATGAGCAGTTCTTC
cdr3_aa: CASSPGGYNEQFF

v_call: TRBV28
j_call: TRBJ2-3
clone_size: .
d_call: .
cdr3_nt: TGTGCCAGCAGTTCCATCACAGATACGCAGTATTTT
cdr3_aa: CASSSITDTQYF

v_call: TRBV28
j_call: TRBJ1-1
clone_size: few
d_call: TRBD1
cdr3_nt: TGTGCCAGCAGTTTATTTCAGGGGGCGGCCGTTGAGAACACTGAAGCTTTCTTT
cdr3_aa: CASSLFQGAAVENTEAFF

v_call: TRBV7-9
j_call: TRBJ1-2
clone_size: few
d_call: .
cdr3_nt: TGTGCCAGCAGCACAGCAGGAGGGGATGGCTACACCTTC
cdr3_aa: CASSTAGGDGYTF

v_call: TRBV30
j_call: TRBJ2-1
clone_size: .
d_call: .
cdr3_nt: TGTGCCTGGAGTCCGATGGGGGGTAGCGCGGGATCCTACAATGAGCAGTTCTTC
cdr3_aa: CAWSPMGGSAGSYNEQFF

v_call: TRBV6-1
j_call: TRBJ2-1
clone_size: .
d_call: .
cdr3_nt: TGTGCCAGCACCCAGGGTGACAATGAGCAGTTCTTC
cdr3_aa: CASTQGDNEQFF

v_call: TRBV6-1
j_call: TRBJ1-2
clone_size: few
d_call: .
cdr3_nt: TGTGCCAGCAGTCGCGGGACGGAGTATGGCTACACCTTC
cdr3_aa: CASSRGTEYGYTF

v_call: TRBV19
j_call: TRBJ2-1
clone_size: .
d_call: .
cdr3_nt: TGTGCCAGTAGTCTAGGGGGCAGGGCGGGGAATGAGCAGTTCTTC
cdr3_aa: CASSLGGRAGNEQFF

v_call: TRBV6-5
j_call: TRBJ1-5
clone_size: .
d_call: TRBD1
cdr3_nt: TGTGCCAGCCGGCGGGACAGGGACCCTCATCAGCCCCAGCATTTT
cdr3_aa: CASRRDRDPHQPQHF

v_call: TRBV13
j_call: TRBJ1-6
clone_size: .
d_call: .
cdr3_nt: TGTGCCAGCACCCAGGGTCGAGATTCACCCCTCCACTTT
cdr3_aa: CASTQGRDSPLHF

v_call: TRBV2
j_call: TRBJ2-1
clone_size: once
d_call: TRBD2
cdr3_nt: TGTGCCAGCAGTGAAGCGATTTCTTCTAGCGGGGGGTACAATGAGCAGTTCTTC
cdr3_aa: CASSEAISSSGGYNEQFF

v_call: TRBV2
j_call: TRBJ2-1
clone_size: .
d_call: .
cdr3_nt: TGTGCCAGCAGTGAACAGGGGCTCTCCTACAATGAGCAGTTCTTC
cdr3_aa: CASSEQGLSYNEQFF

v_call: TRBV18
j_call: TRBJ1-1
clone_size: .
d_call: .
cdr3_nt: TGTGCCAGCTCGAAGGCAGGCCTAATGAACACTGAAGCTTTCTTT
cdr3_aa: CASSKAGLMNTEAFF

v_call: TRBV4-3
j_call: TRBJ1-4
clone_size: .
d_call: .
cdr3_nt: TGCGCCAGCAGCCACAGGACAGCAACTAATGAAAAACTGTTTTTT
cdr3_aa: CASSHRTATNEKLFF